This T cell receptor beta chain was sequenced for a study of blood T cell repertoires in COVID-19. Turning to the study itself: Whether acute or convalescent, the COVID-19 samples came from the United States, Italy and Spain.

The protocol was immunoSEQ multiplex PCR, while the TCRdb copy is restricted to in-frame clones and leaves out a portion. Of fewer than 200,000 clones listed, about 85% are singletons. In its sample, this clone was seen many times. The sequence was collected from a man aged 55 to 70 who had recovered from COVID-19. The sequenced sample was peripheral blood.

CDR3: CASSSAGDGYEQYF. The CDR3 DNA sequence: TGTGCCAGCAGCTCGGCAGGGGATGGGTACGAGCAGTACTTC. V is TRBV3-1 (or the pseudogene TRBV3-2) and J is TRBJ2-7; D may be TRBD1 (6 bases). The V end lost 5 bases, the J end lost 4 bases, and 15 bases lay between the germline ends. CDR1 is LGHDT and CDR2 is YNNKEL in the germline V gene (reference sequence). This CDR3 has 14 residues.